Each of the 29 T cell receptor beta chains below was sequenced from the same sample in a study of T-cell reconstitution after alpha-beta-depleted transplantation in children. Library preparation (for TCRbeta) was performed with unique molecular identifiers. In TCRdb, the PCR reads were re-called with MiXCR into one record per CDR3 protein. The profile shows about 360,000 distinct CDR3 sequences, 10% to 15% of them singletons. Sequencing used PBMCs, obtained from the stem cell graft. Every receptor here comes from a human donor who donated a stem cell graft to a child with Fanconi anemia.

J is TRBJ1-5 and V is TRBV6-2 or TRBV6-3; perhaps TRBD1 as D (5 bases). This CDR3 is 13 amino acids long. Germline CDR1 reads MNHEY; CDR2 reads SVGEGT. Trimming shortened V by 5 bases and J by 11 bases, and 16 bases separated the two germline ends. CDR3 loop: CASSGDWGQAQHF. The DNA for the CDR3 is TGTGCCAGCAGTGGGGACTGGGGCCAGGCCCAGCATTTT.

Only a few counts were recorded for this clonotype. This chain uses TRBV14 with TRBJ2-5; TRBD1 might be the D (5 bases). The CDR3 extends over 13 amino acids. Germline CDR1 and CDR2: SGHDN and FVKESK. V lost 4 bases and J lost 7, with 13 bases in between. Here the CDR3 reads CASSPPGLGTQYF. CDR3 nucleotide sequence: TGTGCCAGCAGCCCTCCAGGGTTGGGGACCCAGTACTTC.

This sequence joins TRBV12-3 or TRBV12-4 and TRBJ1-5; D is perhaps TRBD1 (6 bases). The length of the CDR3 is 16 residues. V lost 6 bases and J 0 bases, leaving 15 bases between the germline ends. CDR3 nucleotides: TGTGCCAGCAGCTATAGGACAGCTGATAGCAATCAGCCCCAGCATTTT. Encoded protein: CASSYRTADSNQPQHF.

This clonotype was seen ten or more times. The rearrangement joins TRBV20-1 to TRBJ2-3, with TRBD1 matching 8 bases. The CDR3 extends over 15 amino acids. Germline V lookup: CDR1 DFQATT, CDR2 SNEGSKA (reference sequence). The trim removed 5 bases at V and 0 bases at J, leaving 7 bases unmatched. The CDR3 bases are TGCAGTGCTCCCATCGGACAGGGAAGCACAGATACGCAGTATTTT. This translates into CSAPIGQGSTDTQYF.

The CDR3 sequence is CASRSRDRVREKLFF. The CDR3 coding sequence is TGTGCCAGCAGATCCCGGGACAGGGTACGAGAAAAACTGTTTTTT. The gene calls are TRBV27 and TRBJ1-4; TRBD1 matches 9 bases. V gave up 6 bases and J gave up 8 bases; unmatched junction bases: 10. Germline V gene sequence: CDR1 MNHEY, CDR2 SMNVEV (reference sequence). The CDR3 is made up of 15 amino acids. The variable domain in full, completed from reference TRBV27 and TRBJ1-4, reads EAQVTQNPRYLITVTGKKLTVTCSQNMNHEYMSWYRQDPGLGLRQIYYSMNVEVTDKGDVPEGYKVSRKEKRNFPLILESPSPNQTSLYFCASRSRDRVREKLFFGSGTQLSVL.

This clonotype was observed at least ten times. This rearrangement joins TRBV10-3 to TRBJ2-1, with TRBD2 as a possible D gene (6 bases). Germline CDR1 is ENHRY and CDR2 is SYGVKD. The CDR3 sequence is 11 residues long. The V end lost 8 bases, the J end lost 7 bases, and 9 bases lay between the germline ends. The chain's CDR3 is CAISEGNEQFF. CDR3 coding DNA: TGTGCCATCTCGGAGGGGAATGAGCAGTTCTTC.

Only a few counts were recorded for this clonotype. A much larger clone differs by one base, so this may be a read error. V usage is TRBV11-2 and J usage is TRBJ2-2, with TRBD1 matching over 7 bases. Germline-derived CDR1 and CDR2 are SGHAT and FQNNGV. Trimming removed 4 bases from V and 0 bases from J; junction bases left unmatched: 2. The CDR3 runs 15 residues. CDR3 nucleotides: TGTGCCAGCAGCTGGGGACAGCCGAACACCGGGGAGCTGTTTTTT. Protein product: CASSWGQPNTGELFF. The full variable domain, with the rest looked up from reference TRBV11-2 and TRBJ2-2, is EAGVAQSPRYKIIEKRQSVAFWCNPISGHATLYWYQQILGQGPKLLIQFQNNGVVDDSQLPKDRFSAERLKGVDSTLKIQPAKLEDSAVYLCASSWGQPNTGELFFGEGSRLTVL.

There are a few counts of this clonotype. The chain uses TRBV9 and TRBJ1-5; D is perhaps TRBD1 (6 bases). The CDR3 is 15 amino acids. With 0 bases removed from V and 5 bases from J, the gap between germline ends came to 12 bases. CDR1 SGDLS and CDR2 YYNGEE come from the germline V gene. The CDR3 spells CASSVDPGVYQPQHF. CDR3 nucleotides: TGTGCCAGCAGCGTAGATCCAGGGGTCTATCAGCCCCAGCATTTT.

This clonotype was counted ten times or more. V gene TRBV5-1 combines with J gene TRBJ2-3; 9 bases align to TRBD1. The length of the CDR3 is 14 residues. Germline V gene lookup returns CDR1 SGHRS and CDR2 YFSETQ. The V segment lost 6 bases and the J segment 2 bases; nucleotides outside the gene matches: 4. The CDR3 nucleotides are TGCGCCAGCAAGGGACAGGGATACACAGATACGCAGTATTTT. Translated, it gives CASKGQGYTDTQYF.

This clonotype appeared many times. V usage is TRBV5-1 and J usage is TRBJ2-2; D is uncertain. Trimming took off 0 bases at V and 6 bases at J, with 15 bases between the two ends. The germline V gene encodes CDR1 SGHRS and CDR2 YFSETQ. The CDR3 is 16 amino acids. As DNA, the CDR3 is TGCGCCAGCAGCTTGGCCACTATCGGGTTGGCCGGGGAGCTGTTTTTT. Translating gives CASSLATIGLAGELFF.

There are a few counts of this clonotype. The chain has TRBV3-1 and TRBJ1-1, with D uncertain. The CDR3 is 13 residues long. Trimming removed 0 bases at V and 11 bases at J, with 13 bases between. Germline V CDR1 and CDR2: LGHDT, YNNKEL (reference sequence). The CDR3 region is CASSQDWGVGAFF. Here the CDR3 DNA reads TGTGCCAGCAGCCAAGATTGGGGAGTAGGGGCTTTCTTT.

V and J are TRBV28 and TRBJ1-6; maybe TRBD1 (5 bases). The V end was cut by 0 bases, the J end by 7 bases, with 10 bases between. The CDR3 runs 15 residues. CDR1 and CDR2 from the germline V gene are MDHEN and SYDVKM. The CDR3: CASSLWGGKNSPLHF. The CDR3 DNA reads TGTGCCAGCAGTTTATGGGGGGGAAAGAATTCACCCCTCCACTTT. The full variable domain, rest sourced from reference TRBV28 and TRBJ1-6, is DVKVTQSSRYLVKRTGEKVFLECVQDMDHENMFWYRQDPGLGLRLIYFSYDVKMKEKGDIPEGYSVSREKKERFSLILESASTNQTSMYLCASSLWGGKNSPLHFGNGTRLTVT.

This clonotype has only one observation. The J gene is TRBJ2-1, the V gene TRBV19; no clear D. V was shortened by 8 bases and J by 4 bases, with 12 bases between the two germline ends. The CDR3 is made up of 13 amino acids. Germline V gene sequence: CDR1 LNHDA, CDR2 SQIVND (reference sequence). The CDR3 reads CASGPSLYNEQFF. CDR3 nucleotide sequence: TGTGCCAGTGGGCCCAGCTTATACAATGAGCAGTTCTTC.

This clonotype was counted at least ten times. CDR3 sequence reads: CSASRGEKLFF. In DNA, the CDR3 is TGCAGTGCTAGTAGGGGTGAAAAACTGTTTTTT. The chain employs TRBV20-1 and TRBJ1-4; D perhaps matches TRBD1 (5 bases). Germline CDR1 and CDR2: DFQATT and SNEGSKA (reference sequence). The CDR3 is 11 residues long. V lost 3 bases and J lost 7, with 6 bases in between.

This clonotype was detected a few times. V usage is TRBV15 and J usage is TRBJ2-5, with D possibly TRBD2 on 5 matching bases. V lost 0 bases to trimming and J lost 5 bases, with 13 bases between them. CDR3 length: 15 residues. Per germline, CDR1 LNHNV and CDR2 YYDKDF (reference sequence). The CDR3 sequence is CATSRDYNPGETQYF. CDR3 coding DNA: TGTGCCACCAGCAGAGATTACAATCCGGGGGAGACCCAGTACTTC.

The chain employs TRBV12-3 or TRBV12-4 and TRBJ2-7; no reliable D call. The length of the CDR3 is 14 residues. V lost 1 base to trimming and J lost 3 bases, with 10 bases between them. As DNA, the CDR3 is TGTGCCAGCAGTTTAGAGGGTCCTTTCTACGAGCAGTACTTC. Translation: CASSLEGPFYEQYF.

The V gene is TRBV11-3, the J gene TRBJ2-1; 10 bases match TRBD1. Germline loops: CDR1 SGHNT, CDR2 YENEEA. This CDR3 is built from 14 residues. The V and J ends lost 3 bases and 9 bases, in that order; junction bases with no gene match: 5. The CDR3 DNA is TGTGCCAGCAGCTTGGGACAGGGGACAAGTGAGCAGTTCTTC. Translating it yields CASSLGQGTSEQFF.

The CDR3 sequence: CSVEQGGGNEQFF. The CDR3 region has the DNA TGCAGCGTTGAACAGGGAGGGGGCAATGAGCAGTTCTTC. J is TRBJ2-1 and V is TRBV29-1; D is perhaps TRBD2 (7 bases). V lost 2 bases and J lost 6, with 11 bases in between. CDR3 length: 13 residues. Germline CDR1 is SQVTM and CDR2 is ANQGSEA.

The genes are TRBV18 and TRBJ1-2, with D maybe TRBD1 (5 bases). The CDR3 runs 14 residues. Germline values: CDR1 KGHSH, CDR2 LQKENI. The ends were cut back, 1 base at V and 3 bases at J, with 9 bases in the middle. This CDR3 reads CASSPQDSYYGYTF. The CDR3 DNA sequence: TGTGCCAGCTCACCACAAGACAGCTACTATGGCTACACCTTC.

The sample holds many counts of this clonotype. This chain links TRBV28 with TRBJ2-5; no clear D gene. Trimming left V 5 bases short and J 9 bases short, with 22 bases between. CDR1 and CDR2 from the germline V gene are MDHEN and SYDVKM. The length of the CDR3 is 15 residues. The CDR3 DNA sequence: TGTGCCAGCAGTCTTCGGCCCTATCTGTCCAAACCCCAGTACTTC. Amino acid sequence: CASSLRPYLSKPQYF.

This clonotype was counted ten times or more. The chain has TRBV5-1 and TRBJ2-7, with D possibly matching TRBD1 (5 bases). The V end was cut by 9 bases, the J end by 0 bases, with 31 bases between. Looked up from germline, CDR1 is SGHRS and CDR2 is YFSETQ. This CDR3 has 19 residues. DNA of the CDR3: TGCGCCACCCGAATCCTACAGGACCATATGAGTGGGCGCTCCTACGAGCAGTACTTC. This sequence encodes CATRILQDHMSGRSYEQYF.

This clonotype has at least ten counts. J is TRBJ1-1 and V is TRBV4-1, with unresolved D. The CDR3 sequence is 15 residues long. Trimming shortened V by 1 base and J by 1 base, and 10 bases separated the two germline ends. Per germline, CDR1 MGHRA and CDR2 YSYEKL. CDR3 coding DNA: TGCGCCAGCAGCCAAGGCGTCGCAGGGAACACTGAAGCTTTCTTT. It is translated as CASSQGVAGNTEAFF.

This clonotype was recorded at least ten times. The rearrangement joins TRBV7-2 to TRBJ2-5, with D possibly being TRBD2 (6 bases). The CDR3 sequence is 17 residues long. In germline, CDR1 is SGHTA, CDR2 FQGNSA. Trimming left V 4 bases short and J 1 base short, with 19 bases between. CDR3 DNA: TGTGCCAGCAGCTCCCCAGCGGGCGTCAGGGCCCAAGAGACCCAGTACTTC. Its translation is CASSSPAGVRAQETQYF.

This clonotype has just one count. V gene TRBV5-6 combines with J gene TRBJ2-7; D might be TRBD1 (5 bases). Germline-derived CDR1 and CDR2 are SGHDT and YYEEEE. This CDR3 region has 13 residues. V was shortened by 2 bases and J by 9 bases, with 15 bases between the two germline ends. The CDR3 loop is CASSFFDQGGQYF. CDR3 nucleotides: TGTGCCAGCAGCTTCTTTGACCAGGGCGGGCAGTACTTC.

The chain links TRBV6-5 to TRBJ2-1; 7 bases map to TRBD2. CDR1 and CDR2 (germline): MNHEY, SVGAGI. CDR3 size: 12 residues. The V and J ends lost 9 bases and 4 bases, in that order; junction bases with no gene match: 3. CDR3 amino acids: CASGTTYNEQFF. The CDR3 region has the DNA TGTGCCAGTGGGACTACTTACAATGAGCAGTTCTTC.

This clonotype turned up a few times. V and J are TRBV6-5 and TRBJ2-3; tentatively, D is TRBD1 (5 bases). CDR1 and CDR2 (germline): MNHEY, SVGAGI. There are 16 residues in the CDR3. V was pared by 2 bases and J by 5 bases, with 17 bases between. CDR3 residues: CASSYSGDRFLDTQYF. The CDR3 bases are TGTGCCAGCAGTTACAGTGGTGACAGATTCTTAGATACGCAGTATTTT.

This clonotype was seen more than once but under ten times. The CDR3, as DNA: TGCGCCAGCAGCCCACAGGGGCCCACCGGGGAGCTGTTTTTT. Encoded protein: CASSPQGPTGELFF. The rearrangement links TRBV5-1 to TRBJ2-2; 7 nucleotides match TRBD1. The CDR3 covers 14 residues. The V and J ends lost 4 bases and 4 bases, in that order; junction bases with no gene match: 4. Germline V gene data show CDR1 as SGHRS and CDR2 as YFSETQ.

This clonotype was picked up a small number of times. The chain recombines TRBV24-1 with TRBJ1-1, with TRBD1 as a possible D gene (6 bases). The CDR3 is 13 residues long. The V end lost 7 bases, the J end lost 3 bases, and 11 bases lay between the germline ends. Germline V gives CDR1 KGHDR, CDR2 SFDVKD. DNA of the CDR3: TGTGCCACCAGCTCAGGGGATTACACTGAAGCTTTCTTT. Translation: CATSSGDYTEAFF.

This clonotype has just a few counts. J is TRBJ2-1 and V is TRBV7-2; 14 nucleotides align to TRBD2. The ends lost 7 bases at V and 10 bases at J; junction bases unmatched: 12. CDR1 and CDR2 (germline): SGHTA, FQGNSA. The CDR3 totals 16 residues. Here the CDR3 reads CASTLSTSGGAREQFF. CDR3 nucleotide sequence: TGTGCCAGCACCCTATCGACTAGCGGGGGGGCTAGGGAGCAGTTCTTC.